This T cell receptor (beta chain) was obtained from a study of CD4+ T cells in melanoma. Turning to this clone: What it recognizes is unknown.

Study-wide results and caveats: Neoantigen-specific CD4+ T cells in melanoma reportedly had diverse differentiation states. CD8+ T cell, macrophage and B cell function reportedly correlated with neoantigen-specific CD4+ T cells.

Method: immunoSEQ multiplex PCR; TCRdb's copy keeps in-frame clones and lacks some. Found here are around 100,000 clones, 80% to 95% of them singletons; the top ten hold 3.3%. The CDR3 consists of 13 residues. V was pared by 8 bases and J by 7 bases, with 18 bases between. Germline V CDR1 and CDR2: MNHNS, SASEGT. The sequence derives from a human donor with melanoma. The V gene is TRBV6-1, the J gene TRBJ2-7; weak D call: TRBD2 (5 bases). Specimen: peripheral blood. CDR3 sequence (DNA): TGTGCCAGCGAGTCGGGAACCCTTGGAGAGCAGTACTTC. Translating gives CASESGTLGEQYF.